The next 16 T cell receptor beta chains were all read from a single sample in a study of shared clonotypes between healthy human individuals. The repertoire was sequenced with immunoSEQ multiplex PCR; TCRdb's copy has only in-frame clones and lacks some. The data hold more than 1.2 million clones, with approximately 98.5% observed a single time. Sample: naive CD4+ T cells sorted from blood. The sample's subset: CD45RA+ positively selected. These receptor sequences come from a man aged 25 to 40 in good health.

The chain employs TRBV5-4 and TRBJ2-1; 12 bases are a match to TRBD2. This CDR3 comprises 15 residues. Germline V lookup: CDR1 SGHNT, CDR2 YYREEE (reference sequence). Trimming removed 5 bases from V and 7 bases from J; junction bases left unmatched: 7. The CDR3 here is CASRETSGSENEQFF. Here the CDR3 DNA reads TGTGCCAGCAGGGAGACTAGCGGGAGTGAGAATGAGCAGTTCTTC.

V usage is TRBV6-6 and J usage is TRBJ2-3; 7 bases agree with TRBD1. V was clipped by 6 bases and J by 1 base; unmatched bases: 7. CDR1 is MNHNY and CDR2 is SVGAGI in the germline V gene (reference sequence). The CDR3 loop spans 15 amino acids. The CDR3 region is CASSPTGQRTDTQYF. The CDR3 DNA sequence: TGTGCCAGCAGCCCTACGGGACAGCGCACAGATACGCAGTATTTT.

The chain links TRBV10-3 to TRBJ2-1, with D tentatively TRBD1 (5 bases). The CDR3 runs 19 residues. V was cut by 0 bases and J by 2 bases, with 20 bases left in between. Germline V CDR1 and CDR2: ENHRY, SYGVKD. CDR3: CAISESRRMTAPTYNEQFF. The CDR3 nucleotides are TGTGCCATCAGTGAGTCTCGTAGAATGACAGCGCCGACCTACAATGAGCAGTTCTTC.

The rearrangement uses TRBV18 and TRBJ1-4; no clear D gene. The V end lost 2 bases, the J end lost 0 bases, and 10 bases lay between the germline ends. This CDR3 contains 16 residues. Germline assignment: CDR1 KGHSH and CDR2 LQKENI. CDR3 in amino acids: CASSPEIIATNEKLFF. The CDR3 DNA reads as TGTGCCAGCTCACCAGAGATTATTGCAACTAATGAAAAACTGTTTTTT.

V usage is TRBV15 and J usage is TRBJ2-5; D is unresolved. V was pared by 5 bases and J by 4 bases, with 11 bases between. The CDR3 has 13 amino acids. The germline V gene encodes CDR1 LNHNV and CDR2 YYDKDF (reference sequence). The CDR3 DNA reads TGTGCCACCAGCCCCCCTGGCCCAGAGACCCAGTACTTC. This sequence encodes CATSPPGPETQYF.

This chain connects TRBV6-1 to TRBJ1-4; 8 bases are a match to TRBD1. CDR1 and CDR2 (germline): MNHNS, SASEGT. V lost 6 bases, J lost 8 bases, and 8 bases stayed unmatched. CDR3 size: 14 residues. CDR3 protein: CASRIQGGGEKLFF. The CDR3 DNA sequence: TGTGCCAGCAGGATACAGGGGGGAGGAGAAAAACTGTTTTTT.

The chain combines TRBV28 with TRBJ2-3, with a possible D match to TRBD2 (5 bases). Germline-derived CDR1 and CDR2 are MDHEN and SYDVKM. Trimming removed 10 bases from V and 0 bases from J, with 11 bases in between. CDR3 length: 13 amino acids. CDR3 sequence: CATMTTSTDTQYF. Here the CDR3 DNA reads TGTGCCACGATGACTACCAGCACAGATACGCAGTATTTT. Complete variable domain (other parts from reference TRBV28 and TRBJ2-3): DVKVTQSSRYLVKRTGEKVFLECVQDMDHENMFWYRQDPGLGLRLIYFSYDVKMKEKGDIPEGYSVSREKKERFSLILESASTNQTSMYLCATMTTSTDTQYFGPGTRLTVL.

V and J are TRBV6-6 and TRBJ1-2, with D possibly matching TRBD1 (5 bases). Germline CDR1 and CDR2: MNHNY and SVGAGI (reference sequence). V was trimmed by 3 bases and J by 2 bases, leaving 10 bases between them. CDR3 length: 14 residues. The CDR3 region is CASSYGASNYGYTF. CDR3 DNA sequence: TGTGCCAGCAGTTATGGGGCCTCCAACTATGGCTACACCTTC.

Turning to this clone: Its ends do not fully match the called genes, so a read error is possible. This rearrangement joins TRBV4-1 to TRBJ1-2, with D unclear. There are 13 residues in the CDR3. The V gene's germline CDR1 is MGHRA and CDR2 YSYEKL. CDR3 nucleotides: TGCGCCAGCAGCCAAGTCGTGATTACCCCACCTTCCTTC. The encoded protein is CASSQVVITPPSF.

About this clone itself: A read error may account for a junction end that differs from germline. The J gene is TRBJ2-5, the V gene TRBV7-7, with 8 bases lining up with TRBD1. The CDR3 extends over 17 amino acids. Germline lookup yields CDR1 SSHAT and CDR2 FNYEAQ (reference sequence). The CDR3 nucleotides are TGTGCTAGCAGCTCGGAGACAGGGGCGAACCTCCAAGAGACCCAGTACTTC. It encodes CASSSETGANLQETQYF.

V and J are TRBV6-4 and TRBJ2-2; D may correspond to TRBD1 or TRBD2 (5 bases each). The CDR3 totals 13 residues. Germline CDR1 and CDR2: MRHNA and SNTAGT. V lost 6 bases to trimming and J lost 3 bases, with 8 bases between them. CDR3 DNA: TGTGCCAGCAGACGGGACCACACCGGGGAGCTGTTTTTT. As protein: CASRRDHTGELFF.

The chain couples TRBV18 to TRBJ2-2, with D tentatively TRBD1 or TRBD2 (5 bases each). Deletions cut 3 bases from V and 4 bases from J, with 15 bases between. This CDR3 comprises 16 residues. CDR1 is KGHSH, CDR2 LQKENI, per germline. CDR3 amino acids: CASSPKQASGTGELFF. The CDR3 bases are TGTGCCAGCTCACCTAAACAGGCCAGCGGCACCGGGGAGCTGTTTTTT.

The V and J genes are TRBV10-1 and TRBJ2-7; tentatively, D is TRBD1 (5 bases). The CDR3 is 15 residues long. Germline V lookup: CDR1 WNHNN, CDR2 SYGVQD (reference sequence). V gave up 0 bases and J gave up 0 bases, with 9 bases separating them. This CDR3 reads CASSESTGLSYEQYF. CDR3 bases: TGCGCCAGCAGTGAGTCTACAGGCCTCTCCTACGAGCAGTACTTC.

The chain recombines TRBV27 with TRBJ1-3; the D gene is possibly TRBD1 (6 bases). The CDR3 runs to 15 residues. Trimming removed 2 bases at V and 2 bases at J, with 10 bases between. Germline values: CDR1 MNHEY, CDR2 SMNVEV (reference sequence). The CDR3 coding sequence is TGTGCCAGCAGTTTAGACAGGCCCCCTGGAAACACCATATATTTT. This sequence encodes CASSLDRPPGNTIYF.

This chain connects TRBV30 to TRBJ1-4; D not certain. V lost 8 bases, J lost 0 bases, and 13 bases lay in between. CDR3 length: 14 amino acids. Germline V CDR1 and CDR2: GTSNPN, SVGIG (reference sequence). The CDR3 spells CASFLTATNEKLFF. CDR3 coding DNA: TGTGCCAGTTTCTTGACGGCAACTAATGAAAAACTGTTTTTT.

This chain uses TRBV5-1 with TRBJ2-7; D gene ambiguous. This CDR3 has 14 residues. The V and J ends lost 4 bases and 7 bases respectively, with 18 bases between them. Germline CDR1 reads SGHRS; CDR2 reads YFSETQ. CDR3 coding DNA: TGCGCCAGCAGCCTCCAGACTGCCCTCCTAGAGCAGTACTTC. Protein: CASSLQTALLEQYF. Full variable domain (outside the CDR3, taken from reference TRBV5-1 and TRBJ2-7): KAGVTQTPRYLIKTRGQQVTLSCSPISGHRSVSWYQQTPGQGLQFLFEYFSETQRNKGNFPGRFSGRQFSNSRSEMNVSTLELGDSALYLCASSLQTALLEQYFGPGTRLTVT.